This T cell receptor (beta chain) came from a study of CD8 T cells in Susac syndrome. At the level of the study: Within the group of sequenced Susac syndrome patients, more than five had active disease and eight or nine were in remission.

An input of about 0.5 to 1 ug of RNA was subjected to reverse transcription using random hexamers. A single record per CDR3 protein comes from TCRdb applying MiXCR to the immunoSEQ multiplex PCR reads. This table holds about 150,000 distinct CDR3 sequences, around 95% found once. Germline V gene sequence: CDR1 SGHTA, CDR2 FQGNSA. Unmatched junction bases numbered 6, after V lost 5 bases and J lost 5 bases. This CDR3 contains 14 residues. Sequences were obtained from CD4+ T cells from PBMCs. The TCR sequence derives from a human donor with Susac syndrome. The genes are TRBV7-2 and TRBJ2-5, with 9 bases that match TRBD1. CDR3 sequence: CASSPGTGRETQYF. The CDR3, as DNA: TGTGCCAGCAGCCCCGGGACAGGGCGGGAGACCCAGTACTTC.